Shown below are 15 T cell receptor beta chains from a single sample sequenced in a study of Graves' ophthalmopathy and Graves' hyperthyroidism. Amplified material comprised TCR beta CDR3 regions derived from RNA transcripts. First-round RT-PCR used HTBI primers; second-round multiplex PCR followed. One entry per CDR3 protein results from TCRdb running MiXCR on the multiplex PCR reads. The sample shows 200,000 to 250,000 distinct CDR3 sequences, about a fifth of them seen only once. Sequences were obtained from peripheral blood. The receptors originated from a woman aged 45-65 years with Graves' ophthalmopathy.

This clonotype was seen many times. The V and J genes are TRBV5-1 and TRBJ2-5; 13 bases agree with TRBD2. There are 17 residues in the CDR3. Germline V gives CDR1 SGHRS, CDR2 YFSETQ. The V and J ends lost 3 bases and 2 bases, in that order; junction bases with no gene match: 7. CDR3 region: CASSSGLAGVGQETQYF. The CDR3 nucleotides read TGCGCCAGCAGCTCAGGACTAGCGGGAGTTGGGCAAGAGACCCAGTACTTC.

This clonotype occurred many times. The rearrangement links TRBV6-5 to TRBJ1-1; D is undetermined. The V gene lost 6 bases and the J gene lost 1 base, with 6 bases spanning the gap. The CDR3 is 12 residues long. Germline V gene sequence: CDR1 MNHEY, CDR2 SVGAGI. The chain's CDR3 is CASSYKNTEAFF. In DNA form, the CDR3 reads TGTGCCAGCAGCTACAAGAACACTGAAGCTTTCTTT.

This clonotype was found many times. V usage is TRBV29-1 and J usage is TRBJ2-5; TRBD1 agrees at 7 bases. Germline V gene lookup returns CDR1 SQVTM and CDR2 ANQGSEA. Unmatched junction bases numbered 4, after V lost 1 base and J lost 2 bases. The CDR3 length is 14 residues. CDR3 DNA sequence: TGCAGCGTTGAAGGGGACAGTGGTCAAGAGACCCAGTACTTC. It specifies CSVEGDSGQETQYF.

This clonotype was seen ten or more times. V is TRBV5-1 and J is TRBJ2-7, with 7 bases lining up with TRBD2. Trimming at V came to 3 bases and at J to 5 bases, leaving 11 bases not matched to a gene. Germline-derived CDR1 and CDR2 are SGHRS and YFSETQ. The CDR3 sequence is 15 residues long. The CDR3 coding sequence is TGCGCCAGCAGCTGGGGCGGGGAGGGCCTCCACGAGCAGTACTTC. The encoded protein is CASSWGGEGLHEQYF.

The chain carries TRBV30 and TRBJ2-2; 13 nucleotides line up with TRBD2. V lost 3 bases to trimming and J lost 5 bases; unmatched junction nucleotides: 3. This CDR3 contains 15 residues. The germline V gene encodes CDR1 GTSNPN and CDR2 SVGIG (reference sequence). The CDR3 loop reads CAWRRTSGRTGELFF. The CDR3, as DNA: TGTGCCTGGAGGAGGACTAGCGGGAGAACCGGGGAGCTGTTTTTT.

This sequence joins TRBV7-2 and TRBJ1-1; no firm D call. Per germline, CDR1 SGHTA and CDR2 FQGNSA. The CDR3 totals 14 residues. Between the trimmed V and J ends, which lost 5 bases and 1 base, there was a span of 11 bases. The CDR3 protein is CASSRRTENTEAFF. CDR3 in DNA: TGTGCCAGCAGCCGGCGGACGGAGAACACTGAAGCTTTCTTT.

This sequence joins TRBV28 and TRBJ2-7; no reliable D call. CDR1 and CDR2 (germline): MDHEN, SYDVKM. This CDR3 region has 13 residues. Trimming pared 4 bases from V and 3 bases from J, leaving 10 bases between. DNA for the CDR3: TGTGCCAGCAGTTATCCGGACGGCTACGAGCAGTACTTC. Amino acid sequence: CASSYPDGYEQYF.

The table lists this clonotype with many counts. V is TRBV24-1 and J is TRBJ1-1, with D unclear. Germline loops: CDR1 KGHDR, CDR2 SFDVKD. The CDR3 is made up of 13 amino acids. Trimming left V 0 bases short and J 9 bases short, with 10 bases between. The CDR3 sequence is CATSDLGSGKAFF. Here the CDR3 DNA reads TGTGCCACCAGTGATTTGGGCTCGGGGAAAGCTTTCTTT.

This clonotype was counted many times. This chain connects TRBV2 to TRBJ1-2; D is unresolved. This CDR3 contains 13 residues. Germline CDR1 is SNHLY and CDR2 is FYNNEI. V was pared by 7 bases and J by 8 bases, with 17 bases between. In DNA form, the CDR3 reads TGTGCCAGCAAGTTCATGGGCAATTGGGGCTACACCTTC. It is translated as CASKFMGNWGYTF.

In this sample, this clonotype turned up many times. This chain connects TRBV30 to TRBJ1-6; TRBD1 is a possible D gene (5 bases). Looked up from germline, CDR1 is GTSNPN and CDR2 is SVGIG (reference sequence). CDR3 length: 11 amino acids. CDR3: CAEGPNSPLHF. The CDR3 DNA reads as TGTGCGGAGGGGCCTAATTCACCCCTCCACTTT.

This clonotype was detected ten times or more. This chain uses TRBV20-1 with TRBJ1-2; TRBD1 might be the D (5 bases). Trimming took 3 bases from V and 4 from J, leaving 9 bases between them. CDR3 length: 12 amino acids. Germline assignment: CDR1 DFQATT and CDR2 SNEGSKA (reference sequence). CDR3 region: CSASLQGYGYTF. In DNA, the CDR3 is TGCAGTGCTAGCCTCCAGGGCTATGGCTACACCTTC.

This clonotype has ten or more counts. This sequence joins TRBV6-5 and TRBJ2-7, with D perhaps given as TRBD1 or TRBD2 (5 bases each). The V end lost 7 bases, the J end lost 7 bases, and 23 bases lay between the germline ends. The CDR3 runs to 15 residues. CDR1 MNHEY and CDR2 SVGAGI come from the germline V gene. The CDR3 loop reads CASTRIGPGQAEQYF. CDR3 DNA sequence: TGTGCCAGCACCCGAATTGGGCCGGGGCAGGCGGAGCAGTACTTC.

In its sample, this clonotype was seen many times. This sequence joins TRBV18 and TRBJ1-1; D may be TRBD1 (6 bases). Germline CDR1 and CDR2: KGHSH and LQKENI. V lost 3 bases to trimming and J lost 0 bases, with 14 bases between them. The CDR3 spans 16 residues. The CDR3 loop is CASSPYRGGVNTEAFF. CDR3 DNA: TGTGCCAGCTCACCGTATCGAGGGGGTGTGAACACTGAAGCTTTCTTT.

The chain has TRBV28 and TRBJ1-2, with 10 bases fitting TRBD1. Germline V gives CDR1 MDHEN, CDR2 SYDVKM. V shed 5 bases and J 4 bases; nucleotides not matched to a gene: 7. The CDR3 is 15 amino acids. CDR3: CASSTGTGVGYGYTF. As DNA, the CDR3 is TGTGCCAGCAGTACCGGGACAGGGGTGGGCTATGGCTACACCTTC.

This clonotype was seen only a few times. The chain uses TRBV5-1 and TRBJ2-5, with D tentatively TRBD2 (5 bases). CDR3 length equals 14 residues. Germline V CDR1 and CDR2: SGHRS, YFSETQ. Trimming took off 2 bases at V and 4 bases at J, with 12 bases between the two ends. The CDR3 protein is CASSFTGIGETQYF. CDR3 in DNA: TGCGCCAGCAGCTTTACCGGGATTGGAGAGACCCAGTACTTC.